This note documents a single TCR beta chain sequence. These data come from a study of blood T cell repertoires in COVID-19. Study as a whole: The United States, Italy and Spain supplied acute and convalescent COVID-19 samples. PBMCs, B-cell-depleted T cells, or T cells provided the cDNA or gDNA that made up the material.

The germline CDR1 and CDR2 sequences are MNHEY and SVGAGI. V lost 4 bases to trimming and J lost 7 bases, with 14 bases between them. This CDR3 has 15 amino acids. Profiling relied on immunoSEQ multiplex PCR, and the TCRdb table lists in-frame clones only, not all of them. The data show about 300,000 clones, 75% to 90% seen once. The rearrangement joins TRBV6-5 to TRBJ1-6; weak D call: TRBD1 (6 bases). The sequenced material came from peripheral blood. This receptor was identified in a man younger than 35 with active or convalescent COVID-19. This chain's CDR3 is CASSFNRDSNSPLHF. CDR3 DNA sequence: TGTGCCAGCAGTTTTAACAGGGATTCAAATTCACCCCTCCACTTT.